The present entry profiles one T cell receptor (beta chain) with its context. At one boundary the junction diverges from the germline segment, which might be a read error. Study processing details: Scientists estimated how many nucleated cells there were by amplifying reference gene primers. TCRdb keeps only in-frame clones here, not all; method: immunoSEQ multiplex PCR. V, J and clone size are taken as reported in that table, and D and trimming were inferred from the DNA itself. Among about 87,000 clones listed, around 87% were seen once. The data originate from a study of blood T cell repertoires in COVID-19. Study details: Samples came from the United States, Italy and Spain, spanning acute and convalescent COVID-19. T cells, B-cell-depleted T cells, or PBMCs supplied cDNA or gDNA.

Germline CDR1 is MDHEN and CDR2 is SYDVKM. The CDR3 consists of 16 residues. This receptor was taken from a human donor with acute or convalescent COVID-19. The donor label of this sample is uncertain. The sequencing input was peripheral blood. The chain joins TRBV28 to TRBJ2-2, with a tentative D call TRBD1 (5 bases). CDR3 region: CASRPPPYRSTRELFF. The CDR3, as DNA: TGTGCCAGCAGGCCTCCCCCGTACAGGAGCACCCGGGAGCTGTTTTTT. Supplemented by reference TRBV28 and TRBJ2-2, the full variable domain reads DVKVTQSSRYLVKRTGEKVFLECVQDMDHENMFWYRQDPGLGLRLIYFSYDVKMKEKGDIPEGYSVSREKKERFSLILESASTNQTSMYLCASRPPPYRSTRELFFGEGSRLTVL.